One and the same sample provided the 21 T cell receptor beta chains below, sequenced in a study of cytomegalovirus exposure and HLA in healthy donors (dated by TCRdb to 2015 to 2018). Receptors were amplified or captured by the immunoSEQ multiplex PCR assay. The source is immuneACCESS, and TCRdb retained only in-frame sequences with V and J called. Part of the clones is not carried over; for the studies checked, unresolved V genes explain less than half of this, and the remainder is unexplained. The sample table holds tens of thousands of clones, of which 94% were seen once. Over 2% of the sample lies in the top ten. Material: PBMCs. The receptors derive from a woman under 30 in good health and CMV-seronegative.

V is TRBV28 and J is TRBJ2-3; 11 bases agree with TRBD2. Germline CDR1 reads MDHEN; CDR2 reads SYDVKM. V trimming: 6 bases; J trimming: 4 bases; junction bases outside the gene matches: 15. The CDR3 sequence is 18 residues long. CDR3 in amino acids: CASRGPLPGLAEPDTQYF. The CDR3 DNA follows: TGTGCCAGCAGGGGACCCCTACCGGGACTAGCGGAACCAGATACGCAGTATTTT.

The CDR3 DNA sequence: TGCAGCGTTGTTACCGGGGGGGGATTCGGCTCCTACAATGAGCAGTTCTTC. It encodes CSVVTGGGFGSYNEQFF. The rearrangement uses TRBV29-1 and TRBJ2-1; 8 bases fit TRBD2. With 4 bases clipped from V and 0 bases from J, the junction kept 11 bases outside the gene matches. This CDR3 is 17 amino acids long. Germline V gene sequence: CDR1 SQVTM, CDR2 ANQGSEA.

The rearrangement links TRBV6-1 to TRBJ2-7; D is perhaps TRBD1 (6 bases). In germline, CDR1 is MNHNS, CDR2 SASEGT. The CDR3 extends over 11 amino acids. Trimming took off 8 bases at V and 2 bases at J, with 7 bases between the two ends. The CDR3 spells CASGGTYEQYF. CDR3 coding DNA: TGTGCCAGCGGGGGCACCTACGAGCAGTACTTC.

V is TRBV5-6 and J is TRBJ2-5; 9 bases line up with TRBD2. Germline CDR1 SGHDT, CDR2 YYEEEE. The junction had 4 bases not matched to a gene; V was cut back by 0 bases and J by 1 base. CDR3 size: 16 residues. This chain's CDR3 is CASSLGLAVSQETQYF. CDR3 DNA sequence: TGTGCCAGCAGCTTGGGACTAGCGGTGAGCCAAGAGACCCAGTACTTC.

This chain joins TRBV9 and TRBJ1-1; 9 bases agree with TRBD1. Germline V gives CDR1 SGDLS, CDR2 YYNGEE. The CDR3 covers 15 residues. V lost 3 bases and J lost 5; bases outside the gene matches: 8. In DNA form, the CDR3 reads TGTGCCAGCAGCGCCCACAGGGGGCAGGGGACTGAAGCTTTCTTT. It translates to CASSAHRGQGTEAFF.

The CDR3 DNA follows: TGCGCCAGCAGCTCATCAGGGGAGGGGGAGACCCAGTACTTC. Its translation is CASSSSGEGETQYF. The gene calls are TRBV5-1 and TRBJ2-5; TRBD2 is a possible D gene (7 bases). Deletions cut 3 bases from V and 5 bases from J, with 14 bases between. The CDR3 sequence is 14 residues long. Germline V gene data show CDR1 as SGHRS and CDR2 as YFSETQ.

The CDR3 is CASSAYGQGGQPQHF. CDR3 bases: TGTGCCAGCAGCGCGTACGGACAGGGGGGACAGCCCCAGCATTTT. V is TRBV6-5 and J is TRBJ1-5, with 10 positions matching TRBD1. V lost 6 bases and J lost 7; bases outside the gene matches: 9. The germline V gene has CDR1 MNHEY and CDR2 SVGAGI. The CDR3 covers 15 residues.

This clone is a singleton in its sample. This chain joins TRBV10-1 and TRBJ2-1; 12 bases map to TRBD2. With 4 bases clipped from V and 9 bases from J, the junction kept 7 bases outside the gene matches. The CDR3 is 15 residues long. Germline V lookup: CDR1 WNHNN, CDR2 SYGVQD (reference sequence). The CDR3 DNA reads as TGCGCCAGCAGTGCAAGACTAGCGGGAGTAACTGAGCAGTTCTTC. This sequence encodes CASSARLAGVTEQFF.

CDR3 in amino acids: CAISEQSGSNPYEQYF. The CDR3 nucleotides are TGTGCCATCAGTGAGCAAAGCGGGAGCAACCCCTACGAGCAGTACTTC. The chain recombines TRBV10-3 with TRBJ2-7, with TRBD2 matching 8 bases. The germline CDR1 and CDR2 sequences are ENHRY and SYGVKD. The trim removed 2 bases at V and 2 bases at J, leaving 8 bases unmatched. This CDR3 comprises 16 residues.

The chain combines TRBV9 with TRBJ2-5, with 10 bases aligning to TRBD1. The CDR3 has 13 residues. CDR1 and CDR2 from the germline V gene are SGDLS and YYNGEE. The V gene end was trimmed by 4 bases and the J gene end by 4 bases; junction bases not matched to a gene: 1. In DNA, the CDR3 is TGTGCCAGCAGCCGACAGGGGGCAGAGACCCAGTACTTC. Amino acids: CASSRQGAETQYF.

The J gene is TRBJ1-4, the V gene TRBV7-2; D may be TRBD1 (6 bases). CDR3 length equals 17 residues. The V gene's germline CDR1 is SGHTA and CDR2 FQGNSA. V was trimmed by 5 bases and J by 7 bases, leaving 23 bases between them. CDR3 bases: TGTGCCAGCAGCGACCCACGGGATGGACAGCCCACTGAAAAACTGTTTTTT. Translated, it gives CASSDPRDGQPTEKLFF.

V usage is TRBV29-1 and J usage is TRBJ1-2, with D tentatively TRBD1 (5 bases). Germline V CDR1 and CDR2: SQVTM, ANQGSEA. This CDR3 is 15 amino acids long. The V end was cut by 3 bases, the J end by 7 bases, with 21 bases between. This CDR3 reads CSVEVGGRVFSGYTF. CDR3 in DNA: TGCAGCGTTGAGGTGGGCGGCAGGGTTTTCTCTGGCTACACCTTC.

Written as DNA, the CDR3 is TGTGCCTGGCGTCAAACAGGGCAGCAGTACTTC. It specifies CAWRQTGQQYF. The rearrangement uses TRBV30 and TRBJ2-7, with D perhaps matching TRBD1 (6 bases). The germline V gene encodes CDR1 GTSNPN and CDR2 SVGIG (reference sequence). This CDR3 spans 11 amino acids. V gave up 5 bases and J gave up 8 bases, with 13 bases separating them.

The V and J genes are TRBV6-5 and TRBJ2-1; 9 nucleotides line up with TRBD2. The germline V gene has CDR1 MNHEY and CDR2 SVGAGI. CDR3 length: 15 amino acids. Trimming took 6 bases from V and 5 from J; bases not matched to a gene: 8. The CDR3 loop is CASSHVSGGNNEQFF. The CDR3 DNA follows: TGTGCCAGCAGCCACGTTAGCGGGGGAAACAATGAGCAGTTCTTC.

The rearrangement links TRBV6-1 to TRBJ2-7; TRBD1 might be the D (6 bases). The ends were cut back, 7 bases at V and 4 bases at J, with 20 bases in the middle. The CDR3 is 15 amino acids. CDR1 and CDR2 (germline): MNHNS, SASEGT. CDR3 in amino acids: CASTMTRDTGYEQYF. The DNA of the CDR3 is TGTGCCAGCACTATGACCCGGGACACGGGGTACGAGCAGTACTTC.

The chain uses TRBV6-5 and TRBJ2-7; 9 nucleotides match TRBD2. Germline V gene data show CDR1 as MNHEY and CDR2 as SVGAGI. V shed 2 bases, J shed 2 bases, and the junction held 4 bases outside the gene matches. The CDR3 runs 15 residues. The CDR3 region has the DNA TGTGCCAGCAGTTACGAGCGGGGGGATACCTACGAGCAGTACTTC. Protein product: CASSYERGDTYEQYF.

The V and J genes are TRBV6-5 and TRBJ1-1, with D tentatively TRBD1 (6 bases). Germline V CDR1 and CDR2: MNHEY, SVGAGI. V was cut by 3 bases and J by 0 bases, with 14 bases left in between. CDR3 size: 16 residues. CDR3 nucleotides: TGTGCCAGCAGTTATTACGGACAGCCTCTGAACACTGAAGCTTTCTTT. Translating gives CASSYYGQPLNTEAFF.

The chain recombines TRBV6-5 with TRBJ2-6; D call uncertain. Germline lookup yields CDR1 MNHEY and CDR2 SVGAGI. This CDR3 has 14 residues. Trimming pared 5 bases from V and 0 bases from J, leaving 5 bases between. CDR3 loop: CASSRYSGANVLTF. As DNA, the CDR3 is TGTGCCAGCAGTCGGTACTCTGGGGCCAACGTCCTGACTTTC.

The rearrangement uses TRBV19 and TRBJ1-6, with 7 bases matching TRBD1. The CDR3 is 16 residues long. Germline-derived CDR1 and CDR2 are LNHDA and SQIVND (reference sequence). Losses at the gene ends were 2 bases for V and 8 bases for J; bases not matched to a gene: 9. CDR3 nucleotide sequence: TGTGCCAGTAGTATAAACTTGGACAGGCACTATTCACCCCTCCACTTT. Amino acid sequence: CASSINLDRHYSPLHF.

The CDR3 reads CASRPGQGNTEAFF. In DNA, the CDR3 is TGTGCCAGCAGGCCGGGACAGGGGAACACTGAAGCTTTCTTT. This rearrangement joins TRBV6-5 to TRBJ1-1; 9 bases align to TRBD1. This CDR3 is 14 amino acids long. Germline V gene sequence: CDR1 MNHEY, CDR2 SVGAGI. V lost 6 bases and J lost 1; bases outside the gene matches: 3.

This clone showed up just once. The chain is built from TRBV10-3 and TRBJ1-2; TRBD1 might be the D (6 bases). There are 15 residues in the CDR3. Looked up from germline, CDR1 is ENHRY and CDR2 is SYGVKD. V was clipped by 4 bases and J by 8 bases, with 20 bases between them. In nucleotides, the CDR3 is TGTGCCATCAGTGGCTCCGGGGGGGGCGCAGGCGGCTACACCTTC. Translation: CAISGSGGGAGGYTF.